The 15 T cell receptor beta chains presented below share a single source sample, sequenced in a study of blood T cell repertoires in COVID-19. Sequenced by immunoSEQ multiplex PCR; TCRdb stores in-frame clones only, minus some. The repertoire holds approximately 500,000 clones, with approximately 83% as singletons. Sequences were obtained from peripheral blood. These receptors came from a human donor in a cohort sampled during active COVID-19.

The V call is TRBV15, the J call TRBJ2-7, with 7 bases fitting TRBD2. The CDR3 is 14 residues long. The germline gives CDR1 LNHNV, CDR2 YYDKDF (reference sequence). V shed 0 bases and J 5 bases; nucleotides not matched to a gene: 4. The CDR3 here is CATSREAGTNEQYF. CDR3 sequence (DNA): TGTGCCACCAGCAGAGAGGCAGGGACTAACGAGCAGTACTTC.

The CDR3 DNA is TGTGCCAGCTGGGACAGCTCCTCTGGAAACACCATATATTTT. Protein product: CASWDSSSGNTIYF. The V gene is TRBV6-5, the J gene TRBJ1-3, with 7 bases matching TRBD1. In germline, CDR1 is MNHEY, CDR2 SVGAGI. The CDR3 contains 14 residues. J lost 0 bases, V lost 8 bases, and 4 bases had no gene match.

The rearrangement uses TRBV6-1 and TRBJ2-2, with D hard to call. Germline CDR1 and CDR2: MNHNS and SASEGT. CDR3 length equals 14 residues. V was cut by 2 bases and J by 1 base, with 5 bases left in between. The CDR3 region has the DNA TGTGCCAGCAGTGAACTCTGGAACACCGGGGAGCTGTTTTTT. This gives the protein CASSELWNTGELFF.

This clone came up once. The J gene is TRBJ1-1, the V gene TRBV6-5; D call uncertain. Trimming removed 0 bases at V and 4 bases at J, with 15 bases between. Germline values: CDR1 MNHEY, CDR2 SVGAGI. CDR3 length equals 16 residues. The CDR3 DNA is TGTGCCAGCAGTTACTCGAACTCCCCGCGGGCCACTGAAGCTTTCTTT. This sequence encodes CASSYSNSPRATEAFF.

A note on this clone: Distinct nucleotide sequences in the sample also encode this CDR3. V usage is TRBV30 and J usage is TRBJ1-1, with 7 positions matching TRBD1. The CDR3 is 14 amino acids. Per germline, CDR1 GTSNPN and CDR2 SVGIG (reference sequence). After removal of 5 bases from V and 1 base from J, the junction contained 7 bases not matched to a gene. The CDR3 spells CAWRQGNENTEAFF. The CDR3 DNA is TGTGCCTGGCGACAGGGAAACGAGAACACTGAAGCTTTCTTT.

The chain uses TRBV6-5 and TRBJ1-5; a weak D match, TRBD1 (6 bases). The V and J ends lost 5 bases and 5 bases respectively, with 16 bases between them. CDR3 length: 15 residues. The germline V gene encodes CDR1 MNHEY and CDR2 SVGAGI. DNA for the CDR3: TGTGCCAGCAGTACCCGGTTTTCAGGGGATCAGCCCCAGCATTTT. It specifies CASSTRFSGDQPQHF.

This sequence joins TRBV11-2 and TRBJ2-1; 11 bases fit TRBD2. The V gene end was trimmed by 0 bases and the J gene end by 7 bases; junction bases not matched to a gene: 5. This CDR3 is 16 amino acids long. CDR1 and CDR2 from the germline V gene are SGHAT and FQNNGV. In nucleotides, the CDR3 is TGTGCCAGCAGCTTAGATTTGGTAGCGGGAGGGAATGAGCAGTTCTTC. It translates to CASSLDLVAGGNEQFF.

This clone has only a few counts. Different DNA sequences within this sample yield the same CDR3. The gene calls are TRBV30 and TRBJ1-1; D may be TRBD1 (6 bases). Germline CDR1 GTSNPN, CDR2 SVGIG (reference sequence). The CDR3 contains 13 residues. The germline V and J ends were trimmed by 3 bases and 1 base, with 9 bases remaining between them. The CDR3 here is CAWSKQGNTEAFF. In DNA form, the CDR3 reads TGTGCCTGGAGCAAACAGGGGAACACTGAAGCTTTCTTT.

The genes are TRBV19 and TRBJ2-1; TRBD2 agrees at 8 bases. CDR1 and CDR2 (germline): LNHDA, SQIVND (reference sequence). Unmatched junction bases numbered 5, after V lost 1 base and J lost 0 bases. The CDR3 runs to 17 residues. CDR3 protein: CASSIAQRGSSYNEQFF. The CDR3 coding sequence is TGTGCCAGTAGTATAGCCCAGCGGGGGAGCTCCTACAATGAGCAGTTCTTC.

V usage is TRBV5-4 and J usage is TRBJ1-1, with TRBD1 matching over 9 bases. The germline gives CDR1 SGHNT, CDR2 YYREEE (reference sequence). With V trimmed by 3 bases and J by 4 bases, 10 bases remained unmatched. The CDR3 consists of 16 residues. The CDR3, as DNA: TGTGCCAGCAGCTCCGGGACAGGGCATTGGGGCACTGAAGCTTTCTTT. Its translation: CASSSGTGHWGTEAFF.

This chain links TRBV30 with TRBJ2-7; D is uncertain. In germline, CDR1 is GTSNPN, CDR2 SVGIG (reference sequence). The V end lost 0 bases, the J end lost 0 bases, and 6 bases lay between the germline ends. The CDR3 is 13 amino acids. CDR3: CAWSVESSYEQYF. CDR3 nucleotide sequence: TGTGCCTGGAGTGTGGAGTCCTCCTACGAGCAGTACTTC.

V gene TRBV27 combines with J gene TRBJ1-3; weak D call: TRBD1 (6 bases). The V gene lost 5 bases and the J gene lost 0 bases, with 14 bases spanning the gap. Germline V gene sequence: CDR1 MNHEY, CDR2 SMNVEV (reference sequence). This CDR3 is 16 amino acids long. The CDR3 region is CASSPNAGASGNTIYF. CDR3 sequence (DNA): TGTGCCAGCAGTCCCAACGCAGGGGCCTCTGGAAACACCATATATTTT.

This chain links TRBV7-8 with TRBJ2-1; D gene ambiguous. Trimming cost V 4 bases and J 5 bases, with 9 bases left between them. Germline V gene sequence: CDR1 SGHVS, CDR2 FQNEAQ. This CDR3 region has 13 residues. In DNA, the CDR3 is TGTGCCAGCAGCTATACCGGTGACAATGAGCAGTTCTTC. It yields the protein CASSYTGDNEQFF.

The J gene is TRBJ2-2, the V gene TRBV19; 9 nucleotides agree with TRBD1. The J segment lost 5 bases and the V segment lost 5 bases, leaving 6 bases of the junction unmatched. The CDR3 has 15 residues. Germline V lookup: CDR1 LNHDA, CDR2 SQIVND (reference sequence). The DNA of the CDR3 is TGTGCCAGTAGTGGCACAGGGGGCGCGACCGGGGAGCTGTTTTTT. Amino acid sequence: CASSGTGGATGELFF.

The rearrangement links TRBV19 to TRBJ1-6; unclear D gene. The CDR3 totals 13 residues. Per germline, CDR1 LNHDA and CDR2 SQIVND (reference sequence). The V end lost 6 bases, the J end lost 9 bases, and 12 bases lay between the germline ends. In DNA, the CDR3 is TGTGCCAGTAGCCCTAGTACCGTTTCACCCCTCCACTTT. It specifies CASSPSTVSPLHF.